A single sample gave rise to the 4 T cell receptor beta chains below, sequenced in a study of blood T cell repertoires in COVID-19. Clones were sequenced by immunoSEQ multiplex PCR, and TCRdb holds only the in-frame ones, with some missing. The sample has roughly 190,000 clones, roughly 94% seen once. The sample consisted of peripheral blood. The receptors here all came from a man younger than 45 with COVID-19, enrolled during active disease.

The CDR3 spells CASSSGTGKTDTQYF. The CDR3 DNA follows: TGTGCCAGCAGCTCCGGGACAGGGAAAACAGATACGCAGTATTTT. The chain combines TRBV3-1 (or the pseudogene TRBV3-2) with TRBJ2-3; 9 bases are a match to TRBD1. This CDR3 is 15 amino acids long. The V gene's germline CDR1 is LGHDT and CDR2 YNNKEL (reference sequence). Trimming at V came to 5 bases and at J to 3 bases, leaving 6 bases not matched to a gene.

The CDR3, as DNA: TGTGCCAGCAGCCAAGGTCGCTCAGGGCCGTTTTTT. It codes for CASSQGRSGPFF. The V and J genes are TRBV3-1 (or the pseudogene TRBV3-2) and TRBJ1-4, with D perhaps TRBD1 (5 bases). CDR3 length equals 12 residues. Trimming stripped 1 base from V and 16 bases from J, with 13 bases between. CDR1 and CDR2 (germline): LGHDT, YNNKEL (reference sequence).

This rearrangement joins TRBV5-1 to TRBJ2-5, with D hard to call. Germline-derived CDR1 and CDR2 are SGHRS and YFSETQ. Trimming removed 4 bases from V and 2 bases from J, with 12 bases in between. The CDR3 is 14 residues long. The CDR3 is CASSTGAGQETQYF. The CDR3 DNA reads as TGCGCCAGCAGCACCGGAGCCGGGCAAGAGACCCAGTACTTC. Drawing the rest from reference TRBV5-1 and TRBJ2-5, the complete variable domain is KAGVTQTPRYLIKTRGQQVTLSCSPISGHRSVSWYQQTPGQGLQFLFEYFSETQRNKGNFPGRFSGRQFSNSRSEMNVSTLELGDSALYLCASSTGAGQETQYFGPGTRLLVL.

The sample holds many counts of this clone. The chain has TRBV9 and TRBJ1-4, with 8 bases lining up with TRBD1. Losses at the gene ends were 3 bases for V and 3 bases for J; bases not matched to a gene: 7. This CDR3 comprises 16 residues. The germline gives CDR1 SGDLS, CDR2 YYNGEE. The CDR3 coding sequence is TGTGCCAGCAGCGGCCACGGGACAGGACCTAATGAAAAACTGTTTTTT. It yields the protein CASSGHGTGPNEKLFF.